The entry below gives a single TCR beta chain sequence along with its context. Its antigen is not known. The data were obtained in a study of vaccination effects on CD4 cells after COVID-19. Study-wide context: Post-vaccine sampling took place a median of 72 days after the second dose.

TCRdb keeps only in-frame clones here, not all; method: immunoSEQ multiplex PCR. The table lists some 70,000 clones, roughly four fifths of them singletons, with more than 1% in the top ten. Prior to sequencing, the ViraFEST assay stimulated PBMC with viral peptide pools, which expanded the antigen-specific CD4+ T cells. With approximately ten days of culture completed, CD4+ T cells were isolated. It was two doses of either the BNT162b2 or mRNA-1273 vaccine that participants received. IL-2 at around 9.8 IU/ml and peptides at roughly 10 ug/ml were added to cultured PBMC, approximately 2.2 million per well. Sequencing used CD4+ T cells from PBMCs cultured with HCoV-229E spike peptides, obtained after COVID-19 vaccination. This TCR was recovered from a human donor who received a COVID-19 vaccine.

The CDR3 reads CASSPNLNTGGRETQYF. The DNA of the CDR3 is TGTGCCAGCTCACCCAACTTAAACACAGGGGGCCGGGAGACCCAGTACTTC. The chain has TRBV18 and TRBJ2-5; TRBD1 matches 9 bases. The CDR3 totals 17 residues. The trim removed 3 bases at V and 5 bases at J, leaving 13 bases unmatched. Looked up from germline, CDR1 is KGHSH and CDR2 is LQKENI.